Below, one T cell receptor beta chain is given with its context. The sample comes from a study of T cell changes during pregnancy in multiple sclerosis. The length of the CDR3 is 18 residues. Per the germline V gene, CDR1 is SNHLY and CDR2 is FYNNEI. With V trimmed by 1 base and J by 0 bases, 6 bases remained unmatched. Using immunoSEQ multiplex PCR, the repertoire was profiled, and TCRdb retains in-frame clones only, with some absent. The sample records over 50,000 clones, about 92% being singletons. The material was CD4+ T cells from peripheral blood mononuclear cells, obtained after pregnancy. The receptor comes from a female donor with multiple sclerosis, enrolled in a pregnancy study. The chain links TRBV2 to TRBJ2-1; 10 bases align to TRBD2. CDR3 region: CASSEESSSGSSYNEQFF. CDR3 nucleotides: TGTGCCAGCAGTGAAGAATCCTCTAGCGGGAGCTCCTACAATGAGCAGTTCTTC.